The 22 T cell receptor beta chains given below trace back to one sample, sequenced in a study of T-cell reconstitution after alpha-beta-depleted transplantation in children (dated by TCRdb to the mid-2010s). Reading the label with the study, this specimen's treatment or condition is: allogeneic hematopoietic cell transplantation with graft depleted of TCRalphabeta T cells and CD19 B cells. Receptor libraries were prepared by PCR. The sequencer listed for this sample is Illumina HiSeq 2500. Molecular barcoding was employed in the preparation of TCR libraries, with unique molecular identifiers being used to normalize TCRbeta repertoire quantification. Through fastp at Q25 and MiXCR, TCRdb rebuilt clones from the public reads, retaining in-frame beta chains. Every CDR3 protein is listed once, alongside the most common genes and DNA of its rows. The sample table records hundreds of thousands of distinct CDR3 sequences; roughly 11% of these occur just once. 28% of the sample comes from the top ten.

Specimen: PBMCs, collected before TCRalphabeta/CD19-depleted stem cell transplant. The receptor set was obtained from a child in the first two years of life with acute myeloid leukemia, due to receive a stem cell transplant.

The chain uses TRBV5-1 and TRBJ2-3, with 13 nucleotides matching TRBD2. Germline CDR1 is SGHRS and CDR2 is YFSETQ. The J segment lost 2 bases and the V segment lost 6 bases, leaving 9 bases of the junction unmatched. This CDR3 has 17 amino acids. CDR3 amino acids: CASTSGLAGLSTDTQYF. Written as DNA, the CDR3 is TGCGCCAGCACCTCGGGACTAGCGGGACTCTCCACAGATACGCAGTATTTT.

This clonotype was recorded at least ten times. This chain connects TRBV28 to TRBJ2-3; no clear D gene. In germline, CDR1 is MDHEN, CDR2 SYDVKM. This CDR3 region has 10 residues. Trimming took 8 bases from V and 5 from J, leaving 5 bases between them. The CDR3 nucleotides read TGTGCCAGCGTGGGAGATACGCAGTATTTT. Translating gives CASVGDTQYF.

DNA of the CDR3: TGTGCCAGCAGTTCACCAGGGAGAGAGACCCAGTACTTC. This translates into CASSSPGRETQYF. The chain is built from TRBV6-5 and TRBJ2-5, with D perhaps matching TRBD1 or TRBD2 (5 bases each). CDR1 and CDR2 (germline): MNHEY, SVGAGI. This CDR3 spans 13 amino acids. V shed 4 bases and J shed 4 bases, with 10 bases lying between them.

This clonotype has at least ten counts. This chain links TRBV5-4 with TRBJ2-1; the match to TRBD2 covers 9 bases. CDR3 length: 16 amino acids. CDR1 SGHNT and CDR2 YYREEE come from the germline V gene (reference sequence). Trimming took 1 base from V and 2 from J; bases not matched to a gene: 4. In nucleotides, the CDR3 is TGTGCCAGCAGCTTGAGCGGGAGGTCCCCCTACAATGAGCAGTTCTTC. It is translated as CASSLSGRSPYNEQFF.

This clonotype was counted a few times. The chain links TRBV11-2 to TRBJ2-7; D might be TRBD2 (6 bases). Per the germline V gene, CDR1 is SGHAT and CDR2 is FQNNGV. There are 13 residues in the CDR3. Between the trimmed V and J ends, which lost 6 bases and 7 bases, there was a span of 16 bases. Here the CDR3 reads CASSWGGTGEQYF. The CDR3 DNA follows: TGTGCCAGCAGTTGGGGAGGTACGGGAGAGCAGTACTTC.

At least ten counts were recorded for this clonotype. V is TRBV20-1 and J is TRBJ1-1; D is ambiguous. The CDR3 has 14 residues. Germline V gives CDR1 DFQATT, CDR2 SNEGSKA (reference sequence). Trimming stripped 5 bases from V and 3 bases from J, with 16 bases between. The CDR3 DNA sequence: TGCAGTGCTCCGGATTCGTCGTGGGACACTGAAGCTTTCTTT. Protein sequence: CSAPDSSWDTEAFF.

V gene TRBV20-1 combines with J gene TRBJ1-1; the match to TRBD1 covers 7 bases. Germline V lookup: CDR1 DFQATT, CDR2 SNEGSKA (reference sequence). The ends lost 0 bases at V and 2 bases at J; junction bases unmatched: 6. This CDR3 comprises 15 residues. CDR3 sequence: CSARDWGQSNTEAFF. In DNA, the CDR3 is TGCAGTGCTAGAGATTGGGGACAGTCAAACACTGAAGCTTTCTTT.

This clonotype was seen many times. The rearrangement joins TRBV20-1 to TRBJ1-5; the D gene is possibly TRBD1 (5 bases). Trimming removed 2 bases from V and 2 bases from J, with 7 bases in between. The germline CDR1 and CDR2 sequences are DFQATT and SNEGSKA (reference sequence). The CDR3 is 13 amino acids. In DNA, the CDR3 is TGCAGTGCTAGACAGGGCGGCAATCAGCCCCAGCATTTT. This translates into CSARQGGNQPQHF.

This clonotype was recorded at least ten times. The rearrangement joins TRBV20-1 to TRBJ2-3; D gene unclear. The CDR3 extends over 17 amino acids. V was clipped by 3 bases and J by 0 bases, with 19 bases between them. Germline V CDR1 and CDR2: DFQATT, SNEGSKA (reference sequence). This CDR3 reads CSARGRKIPSSTDTQYF. The DNA of the CDR3 is TGCAGTGCTAGGGGCAGGAAGATCCCCTCTAGCACAGATACGCAGTATTTT.

This clonotype has a handful of counts. The gene calls are TRBV29-1 and TRBJ1-2; the match to TRBD1 covers 10 bases. V lost 4 bases, J lost 1 base, and 9 bases stayed unmatched. Germline CDR1 is SQVTM and CDR2 is ANQGSEA. The CDR3 has 16 amino acids. The CDR3 reads CSVGLVGTGVNYGYTF. The DNA for the CDR3 is TGCAGCGTTGGATTGGTCGGGACAGGGGTTAACTATGGCTACACCTTC.

In its sample, this clonotype was seen many times. The V call is TRBV7-2, the J call TRBJ2-3; 9 bases line up with TRBD2. Per the germline V gene, CDR1 is SGHTA and CDR2 is FQGNSA. Unmatched junction bases numbered 10, after V lost 2 bases and J lost 10 bases. The CDR3 has 15 residues. The CDR3 DNA is TGTGCCAGCAGCTTAATAGCGGGGGACGCCCATGCGCAGTATTTT. It specifies CASSLIAGDAHAQYF.

This clonotype was counted many times. V usage is TRBV4-2 and J usage is TRBJ2-5; D uncertain. Per germline, CDR1 LGHNA and CDR2 YNFKEQ. V dropped 0 bases and J dropped 4 bases, with 0 bases sitting between them. The CDR3 contains 11 residues. The CDR3: CASSQEETQYF. In DNA form, the CDR3 reads TGTGCCAGCAGCCAAGAAGAGACCCAGTACTTC.

This clonotype was recorded many times. This rearrangement joins TRBV3-1 to TRBJ2-5; possible D gene TRBD2, 7 bases. The length of the CDR3 is 13 residues. Trimming shortened V by 8 bases and J by 4 bases, and 14 bases separated the two germline ends. Germline values: CDR1 LGHDT, CDR2 YNNKEL (reference sequence). CDR3 coding DNA: TGTGCCAGCCGGGTGGGGGGGGCAGAGACCCAGTACTTC. Residues: CASRVGGAETQYF.

This clonotype was seen only a few times. The rearrangement links TRBV20-1 to TRBJ2-1, with TRBD2 identical over 9 bases. From germline, CDR1 is DFQATT and CDR2 SNEGSKA (reference sequence). The CDR3 extends over 16 amino acids. The V and J ends lost 1 base and 2 bases, in that order; junction bases with no gene match: 6. As DNA, the CDR3 is TGCAGTGCTAGAGCACGGGGCGGGGGGGCCTACAATGAGCAGTTCTTC. As protein: CSARARGGGAYNEQFF.

This clonotype has ten or more counts. The rearrangement links TRBV5-1 to TRBJ1-5, with D unresolved. CDR1 and CDR2 (germline): SGHRS, YFSETQ. The CDR3 has 16 amino acids. Trimming took 9 bases from V and 3 from J, leaving 22 bases between them. Here the CDR3 DNA reads TGCGCCATCAAATCCCTCTTTAGGCATCCCAATCAGCCCCAGCATTTT. Translating gives CAIKSLFRHPNQPQHF.

This clonotype was counted ten times or more. The chain recombines TRBV4-2 with TRBJ2-7; TRBD2 agrees at 12 bases. The CDR3 length is 15 residues. CDR1 and CDR2 from the germline V gene are LGHNA and YNFKEQ. V shed 1 base and J 3 bases; nucleotides not matched to a gene: 1. The CDR3 region is CASSQVLAGGYEQYF. The CDR3 DNA reads as TGTGCCAGCAGCCAAGTACTAGCGGGAGGCTACGAGCAGTACTTC.

This clonotype has at least ten counts. CDR3 loop: CASSSPTRRNEQFF. Here the CDR3 DNA reads TGTGCCAGCAGCTCACCGACTAGACGCAATGAGCAGTTCTTC. The V and J genes are TRBV7-2 and TRBJ2-1, with D perhaps TRBD2 (6 bases). The CDR3 runs 14 residues. The V gene lost 4 bases and the J gene lost 6 bases, with 13 bases spanning the gap. The germline gives CDR1 SGHTA, CDR2 FQGNSA. Drawing the rest from reference TRBV7-2 and TRBJ2-1, the complete variable domain is GAGVSQSPSNKVTEKGKDVELRCDPISGHTALYWYRQSLGQGLEFLIYFQGNSAPDKSGLPSDRFSAERTGGSVSTLTIQRTQQEDSAVYLCASSSPTRRNEQFFGPGTRLTVL.

This clonotype was recorded many times. The chain carries TRBV6-2 or TRBV6-3 and TRBJ1-2; D not resolved. V lost 0 bases, J lost 0 bases, and 5 bases lay in between. The CDR3 spans 14 residues. CDR1 MNHEY and CDR2 SVGEGT come from the germline V gene. CDR3 sequence (DNA): TGTGCCAGCAGTTACTCGGGATCTAACTATGGCTACACCTTC. Residues: CASSYSGSNYGYTF.

The CDR3 DNA sequence: TGTGCCAGCAGCCCTCGGGACAGGGTAGGAGAGACCCAGTACTTC. The encoded protein is CASSPRDRVGETQYF. The chain carries TRBV14 and TRBJ2-5; TRBD1 aligns across 9 bases. Germline CDR1 is SGHDN and CDR2 is FVKESK. V trimming: 4 bases; J trimming: 4 bases; junction bases outside the gene matches: 7. The CDR3 length is 15 residues.

The V and J genes are TRBV28 and TRBJ1-5, with no clear D. The CDR3 consists of 14 residues. The V gene's germline CDR1 is MDHEN and CDR2 SYDVKM. Trimming stripped 3 bases from V and 1 base from J, with 7 bases between. The CDR3 nucleotides read TGTGCCAGCAGTTTCCCAGCAAGCAATCAGCCCCAGCATTTT. This codes for CASSFPASNQPQHF.

This clonotype was counted between two and nine times. This chain connects TRBV7-9 to TRBJ2-2; D unresolved. CDR1 is SEHNR, CDR2 FQNEAQ, per germline (reference sequence). The ends were cut back, 4 bases at V and 4 bases at J, with 4 bases in the middle. The CDR3 is 12 residues long. The CDR3 sequence is CASSYITGELFF. CDR3 nucleotides: TGTGCCAGCAGCTATATCACCGGGGAGCTGTTTTTT.

This clonotype was observed at least ten times. The chain employs TRBV7-2 and TRBJ2-7, with D unclear. V was pared by 1 base and J by 4 bases, with 8 bases between. CDR3 size: 13 residues. Per the germline V gene, CDR1 is SGHTA and CDR2 is FQGNSA. The CDR3 DNA sequence: TGTGCCAGCAGCTTAGAGCCCCGATACGAGCAGTACTTC. The encoded protein is CASSLEPRYEQYF. Based on the CDR3 plus reference TRBV7-2 and TRBJ2-7, the full variable domain is GAGVSQSPSNKVTEKGKDVELRCDPISGHTALYWYRQSLGQGLEFLIYFQGNSAPDKSGLPSDRFSAERTGGSVSTLTIQRTQQEDSAVYLCASSLEPRYEQYFGPGTRLTVT.